This TCR beta chain derives from a study of T cell responses to AZD1222 COVID-19 vaccine. Points from the study as a whole: Unmutated variant regions reportedly attract nearly half of all spike-specific TCRs. Clonal diversity was possibly underestimated; the donors were predominantly white British and more often female. Sampled repertoires all dated from after the peak T cell response. At baseline, just 6 or 7 AZD1222 recipients tested seropositive.

As for this clone: Its antigen is currently unknown.

This CDR3 comprises 16 residues. V shed 1 base and J 6 bases; nucleotides not matched to a gene: 5. Germline CDR1 and CDR2: SGHRS and YFSETQ. Profiling relied on immunoSEQ multiplex PCR, and the TCRdb table lists in-frame clones only, not all of them. The sample lists some 130,000 clones; roughly 87% were seen once. The TCR sequence derives from an adult who received the AZD1222 COVID-19 vaccine. The material was peripheral blood, obtained 28 days after the second AZD1222 dose. The gene calls are TRBV5-1 and TRBJ2-1, with TRBD1 matching 12 bases. The CDR3 nucleotides read TGCGCCAGCAGCTTGACTGTGGGACAGGGGGCCAATGAGCAGTTCTTC. Amino acids: CASSLTVGQGANEQFF.